These 17 T cell receptor beta chains share one sample of origin, sequenced in a study of T cells in Graves' hyperthyroidism and ophthalmopathy. Regions amplified from RNA transcripts were the TCR beta CDR3 regions. The primer set for the first-round RT-PCR of the TCR CDR3 was HTBI. Using its own MiXCR run on the multiplex PCR reads, TCRdb lists one record per CDR3 protein. The sample includes a few hundred thousand distinct CDR3 sequences, around 20% of them seen just once. Sequenced material: blood. These TCRs come from a woman aged 45-65 years with Graves' hyperthyroidism.

This clonotype was picked up a small number of times. The gene calls are TRBV4-1 and TRBJ2-7; 10 nucleotides agree with TRBD2. V lost 0 bases and J lost 7; bases outside the gene matches: 12. The CDR3 runs to 17 residues. CDR1 and CDR2 from the germline V gene are MGHRA and YSYEKL. The CDR3 sequence: CASSQERKSGGAREQYF. The DNA for the CDR3 is TGCGCCAGCAGCCAAGAGCGAAAAAGCGGGGGGGCTAGGGAGCAGTACTTC.

The sample holds many counts of this clonotype. The V call is TRBV27, the J call TRBJ2-7; 7 positions match TRBD1. The V gene's germline CDR1 is MNHEY and CDR2 SMNVEV (reference sequence). The CDR3 extends over 17 amino acids. Trimming cost V 2 bases and J 4 bases; bases outside gene matches: 14. CDR3 DNA: TGTGCCAGCAGTTTAGTTCAGCCAACAGGGGCCCCGTACGAGCAGTACTTC. Translating it yields CASSLVQPTGAPYEQYF.

The rearrangement uses TRBV14 and TRBJ2-1; D call uncertain. Germline V lookup: CDR1 SGHDN, CDR2 FVKESK. Trimming pared 4 bases from V and 7 bases from J, leaving 17 bases between. This CDR3 is built from 15 residues. DNA of the CDR3: TGTGCCAGCAGCCCCCGTAATTTGGGTGGGAATGAGCAGTTCTTC. Protein: CASSPRNLGGNEQFF.

Only a few counts were recorded for this clonotype. The J gene is TRBJ1-4, the V gene TRBV28; 7 bases are shared with TRBD1. Germline values: CDR1 MDHEN, CDR2 SYDVKM. The CDR3 spans 15 residues. Trimming cost V 3 bases and J 7 bases; bases outside gene matches: 8. CDR3 DNA: TGTGCCAGCAGTTTCTCAACAGGGGTTAGTGAAAAACTGTTTTTT. It encodes CASSFSTGVSEKLFF. Complete variable domain (other parts from reference TRBV28 and TRBJ1-4): DVKVTQSSRYLVKRTGEKVFLECVQDMDHENMFWYRQDPGLGLRLIYFSYDVKMKEKGDIPEGYSVSREKKERFSLILESASTNQTSMYLCASSFSTGVSEKLFFGSGTQLSVL.

The V gene is TRBV2, the J gene TRBJ2-1; D not resolved. Trimming left V 6 bases short and J 9 bases short, with 15 bases between. CDR3 length equals 13 residues. CDR1 and CDR2 from the germline V gene are SNHLY and FYNNEI. CDR3 sequence reads: CASSDKVVGEQFF. Written as DNA, the CDR3 is TGTGCCAGCAGCGATAAAGTGGTCGGTGAGCAGTTCTTC.

This clonotype was seen only a few times. This sequence joins TRBV4-2 and TRBJ1-2; D may be TRBD1 (6 bases). This CDR3 is 14 amino acids long. Germline V gene data show CDR1 as LGHNA and CDR2 as YNFKEQ. The ends were cut back, 0 bases at V and 4 bases at J, with 9 bases in the middle. The CDR3 DNA reads as TGTGCCAGCAGCCAAGAACAGGGCGGCTATGGCTACACCTTC. It codes for CASSQEQGGYGYTF.

In this sample, this clonotype turned up many times. V and J are TRBV3-1 and TRBJ2-7; 9 positions agree with TRBD2. With V trimmed by 4 bases and J by 8 bases, 12 bases remained unmatched. The CDR3 totals 15 residues. Germline assignment: CDR1 LGHDT and CDR2 YNNKEL (reference sequence). CDR3 nucleotide sequence: TGTGCCAGCAGCCCGACTGCGGGGAGCGGGAGGAAGCAGTACTTC. Amino acid sequence: CASSPTAGSGRKQYF.

This clonotype has a count of ten or more. The rearrangement joins TRBV28 to TRBJ2-1; D may be TRBD1 (6 bases). This CDR3 is built from 17 residues. Trimming left V 5 bases short and J 0 bases short, with 17 bases between. Looked up from germline, CDR1 is MDHEN and CDR2 is SYDVKM. The CDR3 is CASSPLLRGSSYNEQFF. CDR3 sequence (DNA): TGTGCCAGCAGTCCCCTTCTCAGGGGAAGCTCCTACAATGAGCAGTTCTTC.

This chain joins TRBV19 and TRBJ1-6, with 7 bases identical to TRBD1. The V segment lost 5 bases and the J segment 7 bases; nucleotides outside the gene matches: 5. The CDR3 spans 14 residues. Germline loops: CDR1 LNHDA, CDR2 SQIVND (reference sequence). The DNA of the CDR3 is TGTGCCAGTAGTTCGAGGGGGCGGAATTCACCCCTCCACTTT. Its protein is CASSSRGRNSPLHF.

This clonotype was found a few times. A much larger clone lies one base from this, so it may be a read error. The rearrangement links TRBV7-8 to TRBJ2-3; 10 bases match TRBD2. The V and J ends lost 2 bases and 7 bases, in that order; junction bases with no gene match: 9. The CDR3 extends over 16 amino acids. Germline V gene data show CDR1 as SGHVS and CDR2 as FQNEAQ. CDR3: CASSLLAGVATNTQYF. The CDR3 bases are TGTGCCAGCAGCTTACTAGCGGGAGTGGCCACGAATACGCAGTATTTT.

There are a few counts of this clonotype. V gene TRBV7-3 combines with J gene TRBJ1-5; D not resolved. Trimming took off 3 bases at V and 3 bases at J, with 6 bases between the two ends. This CDR3 region has 13 residues. CDR1 is SGHTA, CDR2 FQGTGA, per germline. The CDR3 DNA sequence: TGTGCCAGCAGCTTGTTACCCAATCAGCCCCAGCATTTT. Amino acid sequence: CASSLLPNQPQHF.

The chain has TRBV18 and TRBJ2-7, with 7 nucleotides matching TRBD2. CDR3 size: 16 residues. Germline values: CDR1 KGHSH, CDR2 LQKENI. V gave up 3 bases and J gave up 7 bases; unmatched junction bases: 15. CDR3 protein: CASSPRTTGGPGEQYF. CDR3 DNA: TGTGCCAGCTCACCCCGTACCACGGGAGGACCGGGGGAGCAGTACTTC.

This clonotype was observed a few times. The chain's CDR3 is CASSLLGRNTGELFF. CDR3 in DNA: TGTGCCAGCAGTTTATTGGGACGGAACACCGGGGAGCTGTTTTTT. V and J are TRBV28 and TRBJ2-2, with D perhaps given as TRBD1 or TRBD2 (5 bases each). Trimming removed 1 base at V and 1 base at J, with 7 bases between. The CDR3 sequence is 15 residues long. Germline CDR1 reads MDHEN; CDR2 reads SYDVKM.

This clonotype occurred once. A clone one base away is much larger, so this may be a read error. The chain carries TRBV7-9 and TRBJ2-1, with D uncertain. The CDR3 is made up of 15 amino acids. Trimming cost V 4 bases and J 0 bases, with 10 bases left between them. Germline CDR1 SEHNR, CDR2 FQNEAQ (reference sequence). CDR3 nucleotides: TGTGCCAGCAGCTCGACGGCGAGCTCCTACAATGAGCAGTTCTTC. Residues: CASSSTASSYNEQFF.

This clonotype was picked up many times. This rearrangement joins TRBV20-1 to TRBJ2-5; D is ambiguous. The V end lost 3 bases, the J end lost 4 bases, and 9 bases lay between the germline ends. Looked up from germline, CDR1 is DFQATT and CDR2 is SNEGSKA (reference sequence). CDR3 length: 12 amino acids. This chain's CDR3 is CSARKSTETQYF. DNA for the CDR3: TGCAGTGCTAGGAAATCTACAGAGACCCAGTACTTC.

This clonotype was counted at least ten times. This rearrangement joins TRBV14 to TRBJ2-3; D ambiguous. Germline V CDR1 and CDR2: SGHDN, FVKESK. CDR3 length equals 18 residues. Deletions cut 3 bases from V and 1 base from J, with 20 bases between. The CDR3 sequence: CASSHQVGRRFRTDTQYF. CDR3 coding DNA: TGTGCCAGCAGCCATCAAGTCGGTCGTCGGTTCCGCACAGATACGCAGTATTTT.

This clonotype was counted only a few times. This chain uses TRBV28 with TRBJ1-3; no clear D gene. V lost 3 bases, J lost 0 bases, and 18 bases lay in between. In germline, CDR1 is MDHEN, CDR2 SYDVKM. The CDR3 length is 18 residues. Here the CDR3 DNA reads TGTGCCAGCAGTTTGTTCCCCCGAGGACGTAACTCTGGAAACACCATATATTTT. It specifies CASSLFPRGRNSGNTIYF.